This paragraph covers one T cell receptor beta chain sequence. Trimming took 8 bases from V and 7 from J, leaving 15 bases between them. Germline lookup yields CDR1 MGHRA and CDR2 YSYEKL. The CDR3 sequence is 13 residues long. A patient was excluded if there was uncontrolled infection, other autoimmune disease, pregnancy or lactation. RNA transcripts provided the source from which TCR beta CDR3 regions were amplified. The HTBI primer set served for first-round RT-PCR of the TCR CDR3. From the multiplex PCR reads, TCRdb called clonotypes with MiXCR, one entry per CDR3 protein. The sample contains some 770,000 distinct CDR3 sequences, over 15% of which appear only once. The sample comes from a study of T cells in Graves' hyperthyroidism and ophthalmopathy.

The sequencing input was blood. V and J are TRBV4-1 and TRBJ2-1; D remains unclear. The sequence was obtained from a man aged 18 to 29 with Graves' hyperthyroidism. In DNA form, the CDR3 reads TGCGCCAGCGCCCCGGCCAGCGATAATGAGCAGTTCTTC. Translation: CASAPASDNEQFF.